The clone carrying this T cell receptor beta chain was seen a single time. Its antigen is not identified. CDR3 length equals 14 residues. The V and J ends lost 4 bases and 3 bases, in that order; junction bases with no gene match: 7. CDR1 and CDR2 (germline): SGDLS, YYNGEE. This specimen comes from a study of cytomegalovirus exposure and HLA in healthy donors. Study-level points and caveats: The study labeled 150 to 200 TCR beta chains cytomegalovirus-associated. Most observed TCR sequences were rare, whereas some public TCRs were detected in many donors.

Sequencing used immunoSEQ multiplex PCR; TCRdb keeps in-frame clones, though not all of them. Of 60,000 to 85,000 clones detected, around 96% appear once; the ten largest clones hold 4.5%. The sample comprised PBMCs. The chain recombines TRBV9 with TRBJ2-7; the match to TRBD1 covers 7 bases. The sequence was collected from a woman between 18 and 29 years old in good health and CMV-seropositive. DNA for the CDR3: TGTGCCAGCAGCCCATGGGACAGTTACTACGAGCAGTACTTC. It encodes CASSPWDSYYEQYF.